This TCR beta chain comes out of a study of graft-versus-host responses after intestinal transplantation. The germline V gene encodes CDR1 LNHDA and CDR2 SQIVND (reference sequence). Losses at the gene ends were 4 bases for V and 3 bases for J; bases not matched to a gene: 14. The length of the CDR3 is 17 residues. This clone occurred once. What it binds is not known. Profiling relied on immunoSEQ multiplex PCR, and the TCRdb table lists in-frame clones only, not all of them. The sample holds 90,000 to 95,000 clones, about 93% seen once. The TCR originated in a human donor who received an intestinal transplant. The chain joins TRBV19 to TRBJ1-2; 7 bases are a match to TRBD1. The input for sequencing was unstimulated CD8+ T cells sorted from spleen or lymph node cells, taken before intestinal transplant. The CDR3 loop is CASSRESTGKGDYGYTF. CDR3 DNA: TGTGCCAGTAGTAGGGAGTCGACAGGGAAAGGAGACTATGGCTACACCTTC. The full variable domain, its missing parts supplied by reference TRBV19 and TRBJ1-2, is DGGITQSPKYLFRKEGQNVTLSCEQNLNHDAMYWYRQDPGQGLRLIYYSQIVNDFQKGDIAEGYSVSREKKESFPLTVTSAQKNPTAFYLCASSRESTGKGDYGYTFGSGTRLTVV.